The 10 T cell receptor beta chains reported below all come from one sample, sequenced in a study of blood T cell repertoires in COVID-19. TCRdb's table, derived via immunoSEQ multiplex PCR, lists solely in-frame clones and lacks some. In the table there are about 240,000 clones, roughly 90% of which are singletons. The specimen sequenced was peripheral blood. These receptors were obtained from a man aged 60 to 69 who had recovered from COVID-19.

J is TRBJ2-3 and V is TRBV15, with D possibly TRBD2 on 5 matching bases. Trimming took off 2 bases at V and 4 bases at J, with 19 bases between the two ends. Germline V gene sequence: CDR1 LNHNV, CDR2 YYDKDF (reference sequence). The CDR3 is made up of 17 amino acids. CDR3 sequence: CATSRRLQVRGSDTQYF. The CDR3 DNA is TGTGCCACCAGCAGACGACTCCAAGTCCGAGGGTCAGATACGCAGTATTTT.

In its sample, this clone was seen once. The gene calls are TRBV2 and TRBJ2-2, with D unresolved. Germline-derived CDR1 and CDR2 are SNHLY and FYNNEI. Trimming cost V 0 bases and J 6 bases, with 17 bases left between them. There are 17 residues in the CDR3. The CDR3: CASSEAQRIRGPGELFF. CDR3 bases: TGTGCCAGCAGTGAAGCGCAACGGATCCGAGGCCCCGGGGAGCTGTTTTTT.

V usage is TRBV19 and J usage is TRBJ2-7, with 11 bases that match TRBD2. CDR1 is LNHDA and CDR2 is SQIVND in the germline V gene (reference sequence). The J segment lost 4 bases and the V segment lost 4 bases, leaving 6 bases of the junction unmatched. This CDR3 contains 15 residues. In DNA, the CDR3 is TGTGCCAGTAGTACCGCTAGCGGGGGGCAGTACGAGCAGTACTTC. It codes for CASSTASGGQYEQYF.

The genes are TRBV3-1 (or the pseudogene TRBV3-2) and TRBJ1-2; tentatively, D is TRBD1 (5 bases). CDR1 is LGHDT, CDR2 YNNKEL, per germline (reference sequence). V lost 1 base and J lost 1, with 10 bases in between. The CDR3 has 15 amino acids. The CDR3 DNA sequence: TGTGCCAGCAGCCAAGGGGGCAGGAGTAACTATGGCTACACCTTC. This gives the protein CASSQGGRSNYGYTF.

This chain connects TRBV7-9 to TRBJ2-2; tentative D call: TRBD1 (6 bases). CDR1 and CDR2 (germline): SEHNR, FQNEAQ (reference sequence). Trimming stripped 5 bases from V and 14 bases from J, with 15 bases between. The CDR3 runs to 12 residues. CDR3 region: CASSPTSGVLFF. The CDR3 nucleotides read TGTGCCAGCAGCCCCACATCAGGGGTTCTGTTTTTT.

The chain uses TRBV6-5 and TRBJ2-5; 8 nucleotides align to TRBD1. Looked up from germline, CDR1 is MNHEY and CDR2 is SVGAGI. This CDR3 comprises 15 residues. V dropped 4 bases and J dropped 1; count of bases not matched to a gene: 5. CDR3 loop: CASSSAGQGQETQYF. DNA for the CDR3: TGTGCCAGCAGTTCCGCTGGACAGGGCCAAGAGACCCAGTACTTC.

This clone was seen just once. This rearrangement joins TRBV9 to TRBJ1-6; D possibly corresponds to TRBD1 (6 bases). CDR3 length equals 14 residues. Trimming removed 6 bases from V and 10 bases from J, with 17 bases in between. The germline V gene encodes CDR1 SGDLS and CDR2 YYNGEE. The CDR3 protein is CASTRTEGGSPLHF. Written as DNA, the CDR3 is TGTGCCAGCACTCGGACAGAGGGCGGGTCACCCCTCCACTTT.

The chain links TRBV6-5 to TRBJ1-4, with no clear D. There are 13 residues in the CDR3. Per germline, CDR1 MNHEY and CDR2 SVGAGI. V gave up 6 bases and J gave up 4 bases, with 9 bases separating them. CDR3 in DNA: TGTGCCAGCAGCCGGGTGCGTAATGAAAAACTGTTTTTT. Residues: CASSRVRNEKLFF.

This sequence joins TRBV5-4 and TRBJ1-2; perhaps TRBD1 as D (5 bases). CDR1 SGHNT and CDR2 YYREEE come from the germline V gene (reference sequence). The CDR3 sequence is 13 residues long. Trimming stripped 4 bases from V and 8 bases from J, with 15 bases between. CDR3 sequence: CASSPGGSRGYTF. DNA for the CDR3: TGTGCCAGCAGCCCGGGGGGGTCTCGGGGCTACACCTTC.

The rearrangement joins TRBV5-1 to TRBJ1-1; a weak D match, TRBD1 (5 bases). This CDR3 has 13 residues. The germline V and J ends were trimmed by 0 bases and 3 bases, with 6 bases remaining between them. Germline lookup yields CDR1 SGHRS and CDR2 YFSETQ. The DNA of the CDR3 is TGCGCCAGCAGCTTGGTGGGGCACACTGAAGCTTTCTTT. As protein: CASSLVGHTEAFF.